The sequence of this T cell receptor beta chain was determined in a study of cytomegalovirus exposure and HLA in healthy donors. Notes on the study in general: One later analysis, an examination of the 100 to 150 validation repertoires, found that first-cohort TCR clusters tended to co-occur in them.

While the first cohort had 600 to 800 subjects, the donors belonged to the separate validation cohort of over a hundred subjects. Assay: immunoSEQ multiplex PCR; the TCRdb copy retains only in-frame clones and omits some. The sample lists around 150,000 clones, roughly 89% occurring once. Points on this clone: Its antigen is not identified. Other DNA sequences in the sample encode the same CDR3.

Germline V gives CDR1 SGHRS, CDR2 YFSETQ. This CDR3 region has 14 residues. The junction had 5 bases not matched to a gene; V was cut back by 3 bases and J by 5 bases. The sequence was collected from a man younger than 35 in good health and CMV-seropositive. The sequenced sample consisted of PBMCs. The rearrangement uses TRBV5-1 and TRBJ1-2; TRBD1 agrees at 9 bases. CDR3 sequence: CASSSGTGNYGYTF. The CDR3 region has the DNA TGCGCCAGCAGCTCCGGGACAGGGAATTATGGCTACACCTTC. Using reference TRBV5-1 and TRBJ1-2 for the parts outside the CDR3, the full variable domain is KAGVTQTPRYLIKTRGQQVTLSCSPISGHRSVSWYQQTPGQGLQFLFEYFSETQRNKGNFPGRFSGRQFSNSRSEMNVSTLELGDSALYLCASSSGTGNYGYTFGSGTRLTVV.